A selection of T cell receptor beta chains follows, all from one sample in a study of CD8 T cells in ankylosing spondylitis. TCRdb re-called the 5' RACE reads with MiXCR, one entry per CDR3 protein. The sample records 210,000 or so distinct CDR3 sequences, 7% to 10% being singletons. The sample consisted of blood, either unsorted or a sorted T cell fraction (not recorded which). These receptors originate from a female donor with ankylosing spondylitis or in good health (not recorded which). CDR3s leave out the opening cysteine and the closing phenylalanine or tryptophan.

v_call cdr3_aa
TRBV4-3 ASSRITGGTSSGNTIY
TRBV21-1 ASSIILSTGTHSAGELF
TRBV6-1 ASSPRRGGLNTQY
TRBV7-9 ASSSPPQGTEAF
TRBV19 ASSIKAEKEQPQH
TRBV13 ASREVQGARDEQY
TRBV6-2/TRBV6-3 ASTPTREGEAF
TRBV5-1 ASSIQGALSKETQY
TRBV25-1 ASSEGGGRETQY
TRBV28 ASSFLAGGPPTDTQY
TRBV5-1 ASSFFRGPEAF
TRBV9 ASSVATDPTDTQY
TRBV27 ASSYRVVDTQY
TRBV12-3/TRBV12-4 ASRQGYSNQPQH
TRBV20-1 SAGSSNQPQH
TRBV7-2 ASSPRGGQPYEQY
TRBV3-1 ASSRGGGMNTEAF
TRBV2 ASKRDRWSYEQY
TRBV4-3 ASSQGRIGSGNTIY
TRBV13 ASSFPGPMNTEAF
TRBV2 ASSGPTGLAKNIQY
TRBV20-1 SVRHGLLSNQPQH
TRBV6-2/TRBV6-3 ASTPSGANVLT
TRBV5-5 ASSLSGGGTEAF
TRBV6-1 ASSRIRANEQY
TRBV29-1 SVADRANQPQH
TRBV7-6 ASSPRGGSSSEKLF
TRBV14 ASSRIIDRGRETQY
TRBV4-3 ASSQGYAGELF
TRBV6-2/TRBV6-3 ASSYEALAGETQY
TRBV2 ASSVSRTETSNYGYT
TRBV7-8 ASSSGGVSDTQY
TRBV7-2 ASRYTATANTEAF
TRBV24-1 ATSDSRSSYEQY
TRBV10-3 AISESSGTLNEQF
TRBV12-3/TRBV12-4 ASSLEGPAGTDTQY
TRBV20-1 SARDQLGGNQPQH
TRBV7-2 ASSQGDGAKNIQY